The 13 T cell receptor beta chains below were found in one sample sequenced in a study of T cell responses to AZD1222 COVID-19 vaccine. Some clones are missing from TCRdb's copy, which holds only in-frame ones; the method was immunoSEQ multiplex PCR. This table holds 70,000 to 85,000 clones, about 82% found once. Source: peripheral blood, taken on day 0 of AZD1222 vaccination. The receptors stem from an adult in good health.

This chain links TRBV5-1 with TRBJ1-1, with D unclear. V was trimmed by 0 bases and J by 0 bases, leaving 3 bases between them. From germline, CDR1 is SGHRS and CDR2 YFSETQ. This CDR3 spans 13 amino acids. The CDR3 region has the DNA TGCGCCAGCAGCTTGGTCCTGAACACTGAAGCTTTCTTT. It specifies CASSLVLNTEAFF. Variable domain in full (rest from reference TRBV5-1 and TRBJ1-1): KAGVTQTPRYLIKTRGQQVTLSCSPISGHRSVSWYQQTPGQGLQFLFEYFSETQRNKGNFPGRFSGRQFSNSRSEMNVSTLELGDSALYLCASSLVLNTEAFFGQGTRLTVV.

The sample holds one count of this clone. The rearrangement uses TRBV4-3 and TRBJ1-1; D unresolved. The CDR3 runs 13 residues. Germline loops: CDR1 LGHNA, CDR2 YSLEER. V was shortened by 3 bases and J by 5 bases, with 10 bases between the two germline ends. In nucleotides, the CDR3 is TGCGCCAGCAGCCAGAGAGCTGAGACTGAAGCTTTCTTT. This sequence encodes CASSQRAETEAFF.

The rearrangement links TRBV6-2 or TRBV6-3 to TRBJ2-3; TRBD2 matches at 12 bases. The V and J ends lost 5 bases and 0 bases, in that order; junction bases with no gene match: 9. The CDR3 has 18 amino acids. The germline gives CDR1 MNHEY, CDR2 SVGEGT. The CDR3 protein is CASSLPTSGRVSTDTQYF. The CDR3 nucleotides read TGTGCCAGCAGTCTACCGACTAGCGGGAGAGTAAGCACAGATACGCAGTATTTT.

The gene calls are TRBV5-1 and TRBJ1-2; 11 bases fit TRBD1. Germline assignment: CDR1 SGHRS and CDR2 YFSETQ. Trimming cost V 0 bases and J 2 bases; bases outside gene matches: 6. This CDR3 region has 17 residues. The CDR3 DNA follows: TGCGCCAGCAGCTTGGATCTCGGACAGGGGGCGAACTATGGCTACACCTTC. It yields the protein CASSLDLGQGANYGYTF.

The chain employs TRBV5-4 and TRBJ1-1, with 8 bases aligning to TRBD1. J gave up 4 bases and V 4 bases, and 6 bases lay outside the gene matches. This CDR3 is 14 amino acids long. Per germline, CDR1 SGHNT and CDR2 YYREEE (reference sequence). The CDR3 nucleotides are TGTGCCAGCAGCGATACCAGGGGGCTCACTGAAGCTTTCTTT. Its protein is CASSDTRGLTEAFF.

The rearrangement links TRBV21-1 to TRBJ1-2. TRBV21-1 is designated a pseudogene. The CDR3 is made up of 13 amino acids. In nucleotides, the CDR3 is TGTGCCAGCAGCAATCCCCTAGGGAATGGCTACACCTTC. This codes for CASSNPLGNGYTF.

CDR3 sequence (DNA): TGTGCCAGCAGCGCCGCACTCGGAAGCGAGCAGTACTTC. This translates into CASSAALGSEQYF. The V gene is TRBV12-3 or TRBV12-4, the J gene TRBJ2-7; D is uncertain. The CDR3 spans 13 residues. V dropped 6 bases and J dropped 6 bases, with 15 bases sitting between them.

The CDR3 DNA is TGTGCCAGCTCCGACCCAAGGGGGCTAGCCAAAAACATTCAGTACTTC. It specifies CASSDPRGLAKNIQYF. This chain links TRBV18 with TRBJ2-4, with TRBD1 matching 7 bases. The CDR3 length is 16 residues. V was clipped by 6 bases and J by 0 bases; unmatched bases: 8. Germline V gives CDR1 KGHSH, CDR2 LQKENI.

This chain connects TRBV5-4 to TRBJ1-1, with a weak D call TRBD1 (5 bases). CDR3 size: 16 residues. The V gene's germline CDR1 is SGHNT and CDR2 YYREEE (reference sequence). Trimming left V 0 bases short and J 3 bases short, with 15 bases between. DNA for the CDR3: TGTGCCAGCAGCTTGGGGTCCGGGACCGCGTACACTGAAGCTTTCTTT. This translates into CASSLGSGTAYTEAFF.

This clone was seen more than once but under ten times. V usage is TRBV18 and J usage is TRBJ2-7; 7 nucleotides line up with TRBD1. This CDR3 is 14 amino acids long. V was pared by 0 bases and J by 4 bases, with 3 bases of the junction left unmatched. Germline V lookup: CDR1 KGHSH, CDR2 LQKENI. In DNA, the CDR3 is TGTGCCAGCTCACCACCGACAGGGCCGTACGAGCAGTACTTC. Translating gives CASSPPTGPYEQYF. The variable domain in full, completed from reference TRBV18 and TRBJ2-7, reads NAGVMQNPRHLVRRRGQEARLRCSPMKGHSHVYWYRQLPEEGLKFMVYLQKENIIDESGMPKERFSAEFPKEGPSILRIQQVVRGDSAAYFCASSPPTGPYEQYFGPGTRLTVT.

V usage is TRBV11-2 and J usage is TRBJ2-3; either TRBD1 or TRBD2 may supply D (6 bases each). There are 15 residues in the CDR3. Trimming pared 4 bases from V and 1 base from J, leaving 12 bases between. CDR1 SGHAT and CDR2 FQNNGV come from the germline V gene. In nucleotides, the CDR3 is TGTGCCAGCAGCTCGGGGGCGCGGGGCACAGATACGCAGTATTTT. Protein: CASSSGARGTDTQYF. The whole variable domain, filled in from reference TRBV11-2 and TRBJ2-3, reads EAGVAQSPRYKIIEKRQSVAFWCNPISGHATLYWYQQILGQGPKLLIQFQNNGVVDDSQLPKDRFSAERLKGVDSTLKIQPAKLEDSAVYLCASSSGARGTDTQYFGPGTRLTVL.

This clone was counted between two and nine times. This chain connects TRBV7-9 to TRBJ1-3; weak D call: TRBD1 (5 bases). V lost 5 bases and J 0 bases, leaving 17 bases between the germline ends. The CDR3 length is 17 residues. Germline CDR1 and CDR2: SEHNR and FQNEAQ (reference sequence). CDR3 DNA sequence: TGTGCCAGCAGCCTCGCGACAGTCTACAGCTCTGGAAACACCATATATTTT. This codes for CASSLATVYSSGNTIYF.

This clone was detected only a few times. The chain recombines TRBV5-1 with TRBJ2-7, with 7 bases fitting TRBD2. Germline V gives CDR1 SGHRS, CDR2 YFSETQ. The CDR3 is made up of 15 amino acids. Unmatched junction bases numbered 7, after V lost 1 base and J lost 3 bases. The CDR3 DNA reads as TGCGCCAGCAGCTTGTTTCTAGCGGTGAGCTACGAGCAGTACTTC. It translates to CASSLFLAVSYEQYF.